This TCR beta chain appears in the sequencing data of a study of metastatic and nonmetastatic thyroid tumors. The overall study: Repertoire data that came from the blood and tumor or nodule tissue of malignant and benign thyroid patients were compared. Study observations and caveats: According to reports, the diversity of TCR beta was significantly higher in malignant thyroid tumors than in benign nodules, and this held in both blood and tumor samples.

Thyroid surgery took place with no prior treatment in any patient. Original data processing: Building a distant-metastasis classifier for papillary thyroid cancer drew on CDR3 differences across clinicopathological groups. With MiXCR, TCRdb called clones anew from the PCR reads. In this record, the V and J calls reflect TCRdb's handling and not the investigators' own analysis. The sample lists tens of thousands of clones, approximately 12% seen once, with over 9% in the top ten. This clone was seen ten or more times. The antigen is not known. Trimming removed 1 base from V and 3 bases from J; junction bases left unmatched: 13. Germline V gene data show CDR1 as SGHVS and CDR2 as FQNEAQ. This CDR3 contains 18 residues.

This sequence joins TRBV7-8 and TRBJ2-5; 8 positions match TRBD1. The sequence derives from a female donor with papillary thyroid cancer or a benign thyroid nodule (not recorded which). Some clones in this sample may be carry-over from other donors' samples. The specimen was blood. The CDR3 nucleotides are TGTGCCAGCAGCTTAGTTCTATCAGGACAGGGAGTAAAAGAGACCCAGTACTTC. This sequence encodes CASSLVLSGQGVKETQYF.